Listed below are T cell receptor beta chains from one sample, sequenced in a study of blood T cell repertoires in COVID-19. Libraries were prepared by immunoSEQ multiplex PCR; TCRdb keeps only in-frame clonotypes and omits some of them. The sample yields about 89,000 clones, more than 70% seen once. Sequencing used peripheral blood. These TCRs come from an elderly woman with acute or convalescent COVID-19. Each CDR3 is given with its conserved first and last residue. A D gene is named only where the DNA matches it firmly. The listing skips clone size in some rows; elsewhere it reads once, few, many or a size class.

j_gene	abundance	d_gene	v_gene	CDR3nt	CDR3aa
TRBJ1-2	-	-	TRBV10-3	TGTGCCGCCGGACAGAATCTTATCGACGGCTACACCTTC	CAAGQNLIDGYTF
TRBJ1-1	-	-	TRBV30	TGTGCCTGGACCAAGAACAGGGCTACCTCTGAAGCTTTCTTT	CAWTKNRATSEAFF
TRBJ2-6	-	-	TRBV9	TGTGCCAGCAGCGCCTCGGGGGCTGGGGCCAACGTCCTGACTTTC	CASSASGAGANVLTF
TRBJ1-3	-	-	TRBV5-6	TGTGCCAGCAGCTTGGTAGCGGCAAGCTCTGGAAACACCATATATTTT	CASSLVAASSGNTIYF
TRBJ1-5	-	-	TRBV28	TGTGCCAGCAGTTTGGCGGGAAAGCCCCAGCATTTT	CASSLAGKPQHF
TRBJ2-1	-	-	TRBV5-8	TGTGCGACACCCGGGACTTACTACAATGAGCAGTTCTTC	CATPGTYYNEQFF
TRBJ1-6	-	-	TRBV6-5	TGTGCCAGCAGAGACCCGGGAGGTGGGTCACCCCTCCACTTT	CASRDPGGGSPLHF
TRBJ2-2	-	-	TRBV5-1	TGCGCCAGCAGCTTGGTAGATAGAATCGGGGAGCTGTTTTTT	CASSLVDRIGELFF
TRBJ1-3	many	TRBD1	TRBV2	TGTGCCAGCAGGCTGAACCCACAGGGGGCAGGAAACACCATATATTTT	CASRLNPQGAGNTIYF
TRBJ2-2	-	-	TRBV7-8	TGTGCCAGCAGCGAGTGGGCCCGGACCGGGGAGCTGTTTTTT	CASSEWARTGELFF
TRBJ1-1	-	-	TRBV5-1	TGCGCCAGCAGCCCGGACGGGAAGAACACTGAAGCTTTCTTT	CASSPDGKNTEAFF
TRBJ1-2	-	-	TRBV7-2	TGTGCCAGCACCACCTCCCCAGCTAACTATGGCTACACCTTC	CASTTSPANYGYTF
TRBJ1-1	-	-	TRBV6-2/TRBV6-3	TGTGCCAGCAGTAAAAACGCCAGGTTTGCTTTCTTT	CASSKNARFAFF
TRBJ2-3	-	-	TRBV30	TGTGCCTGGAGTCCGCCCGGGAGCACAGATACGCAGTATTTT	CAWSPPGSTDTQYF
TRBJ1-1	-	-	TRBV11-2	TGTGCCAGCAGCTTAGGTTCGACAGGATACAACACTGAAGCTTTCTTT	CASSLGSTGYNTEAFF
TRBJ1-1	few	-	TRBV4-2	TGTGCCAGCAGCCAAGATGGACAGCCAAACACTGAAGCTTTCTTT	CASSQDGQPNTEAFF
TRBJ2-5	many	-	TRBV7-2	TGTGCCAGCAGCTGGACTACAGGGGATCAAGAGACCCAGTACTTC	CASSWTTGDQETQYF
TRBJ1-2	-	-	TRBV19	TGTGCCAGTAGTCTATCAGGGGCTAACTATGGCTACACCTTC	CASSLSGANYGYTF
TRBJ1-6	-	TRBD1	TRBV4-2	TGTGCCAGCAGCCCATCGACAGGGCACACTTCACCCCTCCACTTT	CASSPSTGHTSPLHF
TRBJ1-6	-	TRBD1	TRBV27	TGTGCCAGCAGGACGGGACAGGGGGGGAGTTCACCCCTCCACTTT	CASRTGQGGSSPLHF
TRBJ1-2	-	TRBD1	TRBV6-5	TGTGCCAGCAGTTACATACAGGGGGCGGGCTATGGCTACACCTTC	CASSYIQGAGYGYTF
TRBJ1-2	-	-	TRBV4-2	TGTGCCAGCAGCCGCTCGGGGAGGGCGAACTATGGCTACACCTTC	CASSRSGRANYGYTF
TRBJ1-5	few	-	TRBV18	TGTGCCAGCAAACAGGGAGTAGATCAGCCCCAGCATTTT	CASKQGVDQPQHF
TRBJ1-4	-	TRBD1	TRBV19	TGTGCCAGTAGTATGACCCCGGACAGGGGGCAGGAAAAACTGTTTTTT	CASSMTPDRGQEKLFF
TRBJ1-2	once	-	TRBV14	TGTGCCAGCAGCCAAGATCGAATGGGCAGCTATGGCTACACCTTC	CASSQDRMGSYGYTF
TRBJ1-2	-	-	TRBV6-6	TGTGCCAGCAGTAATGGACAAAGATATGGCTACACCTTC	CASSNGQRYGYTF
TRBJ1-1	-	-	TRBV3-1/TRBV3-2	TGTGCCAGCAGCCCCCGCCAGGTTTTCCCTGAAGCTTTCTTT	CASSPRQVFPEAFF
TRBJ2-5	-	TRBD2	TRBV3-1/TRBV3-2	TGTGCCAGCAGCCAAGATCCCGGACTAGCGGGGGGGCGAGAGACCCAGTACTTC	CASSQDPGLAGGRETQYF
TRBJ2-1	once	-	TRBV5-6	TGTGCCAGCAGCTTGATGCGAAGGGGATTGAGTTCCTACAATGAGCAGTTCTTC	CASSLMRRGLSSYNEQFF
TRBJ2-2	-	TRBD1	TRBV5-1	TGCGCCAGCAGATCTGGGACAGGCGCCCCGAACACCGGGGAGCTGTTTTTT	CASRSGTGAPNTGELFF
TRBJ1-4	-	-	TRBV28	TGTGCCAGCACTTCACAGGGTTTGGGTGAAAAACTGTTTTTT	CASTSQGLGEKLFF
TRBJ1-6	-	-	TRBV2	TGTGCCAGCAGTGTCGCAGGACAGACCTATTCACCCCTCCACTTT	CASSVAGQTYSPLHF
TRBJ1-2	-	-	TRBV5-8	TGTGCCAGCAGCTTGGCTGCGGCACCGTTCTATGGCTACACCTTC	CASSLAAAPFYGYTF
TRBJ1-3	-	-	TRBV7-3	TGTGCCAGCAGCTCCAACTCTGGAAACACCATATATTTT	CASSSNSGNTIYF
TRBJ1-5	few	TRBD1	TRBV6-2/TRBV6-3	TGTGCCAGCAGTTATCTCGGCAGGGACAGCTCTCAGCCCCAGCATTTT	CASSYLGRDSSQPQHF
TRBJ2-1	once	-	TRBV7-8	TGTGCCAGCAGCTTAGCACAGGCCGGCAATGAGCAGTTCTTC	CASSLAQAGNEQFF
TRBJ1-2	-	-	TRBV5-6	TGTGCCAGCAGCCCCGTGGGGGGTCAATCCCGTGGCTATGGCTACACCTTC	CASSPVGGQSRGYGYTF
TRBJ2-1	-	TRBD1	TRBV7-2	TGTGCCAGCAGCCCACCCGGGACAGGGAACAATGAGCAGTTCTTC	CASSPPGTGNNEQFF
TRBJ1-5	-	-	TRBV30	TGTGCCGTCTCAGGGCTCGGCAATCAGCCCCAGCATTTT	CAVSGLGNQPQHF
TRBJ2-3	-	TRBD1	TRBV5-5	TGTGCCAGCAGCTTGGAGGGGGCGGATACGCAGTATTTT	CASSLEGADTQYF
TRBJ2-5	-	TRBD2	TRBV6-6	TGTGCCAGCAGTTTTCCGACTAGCGGGAGAGAGACCCAGTACTTC	CASSFPTSGRETQYF
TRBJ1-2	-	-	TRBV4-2	TGTGCCAGCAGCCAAGATGAGGACTATGGCTACACCTTC	CASSQDEDYGYTF
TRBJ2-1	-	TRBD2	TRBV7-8	TGTGCCAGCGTTAGGGAGGGGCCGTTAGACAATGAGCAGTTCTTC	CASVREGPLDNEQFF
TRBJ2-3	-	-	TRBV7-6	TGTGCCAGCAGCGACCACTCTAGCGTCCCAGATACGCAGTATTTT	CASSDHSSVPDTQYF
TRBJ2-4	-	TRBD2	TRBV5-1	TGCGCCAGCAGCAGAGGACTAGCGGCCCTCGGAAACATTCAGTACTTC	CASSRGLAALGNIQYF
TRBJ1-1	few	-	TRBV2	TGTGCCAGTGACTGGGAAACAGGGACTGAAGCTTTCTTT	CASDWETGTEAFF
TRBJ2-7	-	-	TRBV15	TGTGCCACCAGCAGAGATATAGGACTTGCCTACGAGCAGTACTTC	CATSRDIGLAYEQYF
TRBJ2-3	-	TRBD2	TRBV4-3	TGCGCCAGCAGCCAGGATGTACGGCGGGGGTGGGGAGATACGCAGTATTTT	CASSQDVRRGWGDTQYF
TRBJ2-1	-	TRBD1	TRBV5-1	TGCGCCAGCACCCAACAGGGGGCAGGAAATGAGCAGTTCTTC	CASTQQGAGNEQFF
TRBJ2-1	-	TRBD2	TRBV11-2	TGTGCCAGCAGCTTTGGAGCGGGGGGGGGCTCCTACAATGAGCAGTTCTTC	CASSFGAGGGSYNEQFF
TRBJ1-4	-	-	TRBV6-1	TGTGCCAGCAGTGCCCAACGGGGGGGAGCTAATGAAAAACTGTTTTTT	CASSAQRGGANEKLFF
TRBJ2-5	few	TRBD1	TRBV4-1	TGCGCCAGCAGCCAGCAACAGGGGCAAGAGACCCAGTACTTC	CASSQQQGQETQYF